This T cell receptor (beta chain) was sequenced in a study of OX40 agonist ivuxolimab in advanced cancers. This CDR3 is 14 amino acids long. Germline trimming cut 0 bases from V and 1 base from J; bases unmatched to any gene: 0. Per the germline V gene, CDR1 is SGHVS and CDR2 is FNYEAQ. Libraries were prepared by immunoSEQ multiplex PCR; TCRdb keeps only in-frame clonotypes and omits some of them. Here the sample spans around 56,000 clones, more than 75% being singletons. The sample consisted of CD4+ or CD8+ T cells sorted from blood, taken in a trial of the OX40 agonist ivuxolimab. The sequence came from an adult with an advanced solid tumor such as melanoma, head and neck, liver or kidney cancer. The gene calls are TRBV7-6 and TRBJ2-7, with 7 positions matching TRBD2. This CDR3 is CASSLAGGSYEQYF. In nucleotides, the CDR3 is TGTGCCAGCAGCTTAGCCGGGGGGTCCTACGAGCAGTACTTC.